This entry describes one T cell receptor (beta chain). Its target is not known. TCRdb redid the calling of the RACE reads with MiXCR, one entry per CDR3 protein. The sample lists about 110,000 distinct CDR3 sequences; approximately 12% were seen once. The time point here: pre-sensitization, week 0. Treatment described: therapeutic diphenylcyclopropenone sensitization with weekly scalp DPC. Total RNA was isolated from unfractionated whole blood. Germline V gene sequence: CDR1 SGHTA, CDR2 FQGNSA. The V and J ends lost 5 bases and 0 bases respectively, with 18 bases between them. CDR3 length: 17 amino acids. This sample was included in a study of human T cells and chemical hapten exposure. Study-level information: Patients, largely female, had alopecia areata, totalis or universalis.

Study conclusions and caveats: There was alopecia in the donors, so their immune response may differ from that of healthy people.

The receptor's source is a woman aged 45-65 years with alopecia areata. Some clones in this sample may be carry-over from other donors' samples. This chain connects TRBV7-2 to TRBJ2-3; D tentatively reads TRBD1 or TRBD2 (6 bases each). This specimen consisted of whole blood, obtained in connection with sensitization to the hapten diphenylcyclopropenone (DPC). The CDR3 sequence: CASSIWGATVSTDTQYF. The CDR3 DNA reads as TGTGCCAGCAGCATCTGGGGGGCCACGGTTAGCACAGATACGCAGTATTTT. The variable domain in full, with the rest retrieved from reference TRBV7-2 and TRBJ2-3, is GAGVSQSPSNKVTEKGKDVELRCDPISGHTALYWYRQSLGQGLEFLIYFQGNSAPDKSGLPSDRFSAERTGGSVSTLTIQRTQQEDSAVYLCASSIWGATVSTDTQYFGPGTRLTVL.